Listed here is a single TCR beta chain. Its antigen is still unknown. The entry originates in a study of T and B cells in COVID-19 patients. Study background: The recovered patients had mostly mild to moderate COVID-19 with outpatient management. Findings and caveats of the study: Blood from mildly ill patients while symptomatic, and early samples from severe cases, were scarce.

V was shortened by 3 bases and J by 9 bases, with 11 bases between the two germline ends. The length of the CDR3 is 12 residues. Blood genomic DNA input for TRB amplification was about 220-500 ng. BIOMED2 TRB-A/B primer pools were used in multiplex TRB PCR. TCRdb ran MiXCR on the multiplex PCR reads and lists one entry per CDR3 protein. The data hold 18,000 or so distinct CDR3 sequences, with around 35% observed a single time. The sequenced material came from blood. This receptor was identified in a human donor with active COVID-19. The V gene is TRBV12-3 or TRBV12-4, the J gene TRBJ1-1; D gene unclear. CDR3 in amino acids: CASSFPGIQAFF. CDR3 nucleotides: TGTGCCAGCAGTTTCCCAGGAATCCAAGCTTTCTTT.